Shown below are 18 T cell receptor beta chains from a single sample sequenced in a study of blood T cell repertoires in COVID-19. Generated by immunoSEQ multiplex PCR, the TCRdb table keeps only in-frame clones and is missing some. The sample carries about 230,000 clones, 70% to 85% recorded once. The sequencing sample was made of peripheral blood. Source of these receptors: a man aged 40-49 years who had recovered from COVID-19.

The gene calls are TRBV4-3 and TRBJ2-3; 9 nucleotides match TRBD1. The CDR3 loop spans 17 amino acids. V lost 5 bases and J lost 2; bases outside the gene matches: 11. Germline V gives CDR1 LGHNA, CDR2 YSLEER. Here the CDR3 reads CASSSNRGPSPTDTQYF. In DNA, the CDR3 is TGCGCCAGCAGCTCAAACAGGGGGCCAAGCCCCACAGATACGCAGTATTTT.

The chain has TRBV6-4 and TRBJ2-2, with 12 bases identical to TRBD2. Germline values: CDR1 MRHNA, CDR2 SNTAGT. V shed 6 bases and J 2 bases; nucleotides not matched to a gene: 10. CDR3 length equals 18 residues. The CDR3 bases are TGTGCCAGCAGGCCCGGGACTAGCGGGTCAGAAAACACCGGGGAGCTGTTTTTT. This codes for CASRPGTSGSENTGELFF.

The rearrangement uses TRBV6-2 or TRBV6-3 and TRBJ1-2; the D is unclear. Germline V gene lookup returns CDR1 MNHEY and CDR2 SVGEGT. This CDR3 is built from 15 residues. V was cut by 2 bases and J by 4 bases, with 14 bases left in between. As DNA, the CDR3 is TGTGCCAGCAGTTACGGGCTGACACCTTCCTATGGCTACACCTTC. It is translated as CASSYGLTPSYGYTF.

The gene calls are TRBV7-9 and TRBJ2-4, with 14 bases that match TRBD2. This CDR3 comprises 16 residues. CDR1 and CDR2 (germline): SEHNR, FQNEAQ (reference sequence). The junction had 7 bases not matched to a gene; V was cut back by 5 bases and J by 7 bases. CDR3 in DNA: TGTGCCAGCAGCATGACTAGCGGGGGGGCATCGAACATTCAGTACTTC. Its translation: CASSMTSGGASNIQYF.

The chain uses TRBV7-8 and TRBJ1-4; TRBD1 aligns across 8 bases. Germline lookup yields CDR1 SGHVS and CDR2 FQNEAQ. The CDR3 length is 15 residues. V shed 1 base and J 8 bases; nucleotides not matched to a gene: 6. The CDR3 reads CASSLDRGRDEKLFF. The CDR3, as DNA: TGTGCCAGCAGCTTAGACAGGGGGAGGGACGAAAAACTGTTTTTT.

The chain carries TRBV4-1 and TRBJ1-1, with TRBD1 matching 9 bases. The CDR3 extends over 14 amino acids. Germline V gene sequence: CDR1 MGHRA, CDR2 YSYEKL. With 3 bases clipped from V and 5 bases from J, the junction kept 4 bases outside the gene matches. The CDR3 coding sequence is TGCGCCAGCAGCCAGGGGGACAGGGTAACTGAAGCTTTCTTT. Amino acid sequence: CASSQGDRVTEAFF.

This clone was observed once. The rearrangement uses TRBV11-2 and TRBJ2-5, with a possible D match to TRBD2 (7 bases). The V gene's germline CDR1 is SGHAT and CDR2 FQNNGV. There are 15 residues in the CDR3. Trimming left V 2 bases short and J 3 bases short, with 13 bases between. CDR3 residues: CASSLRGGAEETQYF. The CDR3 DNA reads TGTGCCAGCAGCTTACGTGGGGGGGCCGAAGAGACCCAGTACTTC.

The J gene is TRBJ1-4, the V gene TRBV7-2; D might be TRBD1 (6 bases). Trimming removed 3 bases at V and 7 bases at J, with 12 bases between. Germline CDR1 and CDR2: SGHTA and FQGNSA. The CDR3 runs 14 residues. CDR3 nucleotides: TGTGCCAGCAGCTTCTCAGGGGAGAGTGAAAAACTGTTTTTT. Protein sequence: CASSFSGESEKLFF.

The chain joins TRBV12-5 to TRBJ2-1, with 8 bases lining up with TRBD1. The CDR3 extends over 17 amino acids. Germline V gene lookup returns CDR1 LGHNT and CDR2 FRNRAP. With 1 base clipped from V and 6 bases from J, the junction kept 11 bases outside the gene matches. The CDR3 loop is CASGLEPTGETRNEQFF. The CDR3 DNA reads as TGTGCTAGTGGTTTGGAGCCGACAGGGGAAACACGCAATGAGCAGTTCTTC. Full variable domain (outside the CDR3, taken from reference TRBV12-5 and TRBJ2-1): DARVTQTPRHKVTEMGQEVTMRCQPILGHNTVFWYRQTMMQGLELLAYFRNRAPLDDSGMPKDRFSAEMPDATLATLKIQPSEPRDSAVYFCASGLEPTGETRNEQFFGPGTRLTVL.

V is TRBV10-3 and J is TRBJ2-3; 14 bases line up with TRBD2. This CDR3 region has 17 residues. CDR1 ENHRY and CDR2 SYGVKD come from the germline V gene. After removal of 6 bases from V and 3 bases from J, the junction contained 8 bases not matched to a gene. CDR3 nucleotide sequence: TGTGCCATCAGGGGACTAGCGGGAGTGGATGCGACAGATACGCAGTATTTT. It translates to CAIRGLAGVDATDTQYF.

This sequence joins TRBV6-2 or TRBV6-3 and TRBJ2-7; 7 bases line up with TRBD1. Losses at the gene ends were 4 bases for V and 2 bases for J; bases not matched to a gene: 14. The CDR3 covers 17 residues. CDR1 MNHEY and CDR2 SVGEGT come from the germline V gene. CDR3 nucleotide sequence: TGTGCCAGCAGTTCTCTCTTCGCCGGGACAGATCCCTACGAGCAGTACTTC. The encoded protein is CASSSLFAGTDPYEQYF.

The rearrangement links TRBV19 to TRBJ2-3; D not resolved. Germline lookup yields CDR1 LNHDA and CDR2 SQIVND (reference sequence). V was shortened by 4 bases and J by 0 bases, with 11 bases between the two germline ends. The CDR3 length is 15 residues. The CDR3 nucleotides read TGTGCCAGTAGTACCCCCAGGTCTAGCACAGATACGCAGTATTTT. This gives the protein CASSTPRSSTDTQYF. Supplemented by reference TRBV19 and TRBJ2-3, the full variable domain reads DGGITQSPKYLFRKEGQNVTLSCEQNLNHDAMYWYRQDPGQGLRLIYYSQIVNDFQKGDIAEGYSVSREKKESFPLTVTSAQKNPTAFYLCASSTPRSSTDTQYFGPGTRLTVL.

The chain has TRBV2 and TRBJ2-3, with D hard to call. The V end lost 6 bases, the J end lost 6 bases, and 10 bases lay between the germline ends. The germline CDR1 and CDR2 sequences are SNHLY and FYNNEI. The CDR3 runs to 12 residues. CDR3 coding DNA: TGTGCCAGCAGCACCTCGGTGGATACGCAGTATTTT. This translates into CASSTSVDTQYF.

The chain links TRBV6-5 to TRBJ2-5, with TRBD2 as a possible D gene (6 bases). Per germline, CDR1 MNHEY and CDR2 SVGAGI. The CDR3 spans 15 residues. Trimming shortened V by 2 bases and J by 2 bases, and 12 bases separated the two germline ends. CDR3 nucleotide sequence: TGTGCCAGCAGTTACGGGCCGGGGGTGCAAGAGACCCAGTACTTC. Its translation: CASSYGPGVQETQYF.

V usage is TRBV9 and J usage is TRBJ2-3; possibly TRBD1 for D (5 bases). The CDR3 length is 16 residues. V gave up 3 bases and J gave up 5 bases, with 19 bases separating them. Germline V gene data show CDR1 as SGDLS and CDR2 as YYNGEE. CDR3 amino acids: CASSASLPTQGDTQYF. The DNA of the CDR3 is TGTGCCAGCAGCGCCTCATTGCCGACCCAGGGAGATACGCAGTATTTT. Combining the CDR3 with reference TRBV9 and TRBJ2-3 gives the whole variable domain DSGVTQTPKHLITATGQRVTLRCSPRSGDLSVYWYQQSLDQGLQFLIQYYNGEERAKGNILERFSAQQFPDLHSELNLSSLELGDSALYFCASSASLPTQGDTQYFGPGTRLTVL.

The chain couples TRBV6-6 to TRBJ2-1; 10 bases line up with TRBD2. The ends lost 6 bases at V and 10 bases at J; junction bases unmatched: 6. This CDR3 is built from 13 residues. The germline CDR1 and CDR2 sequences are MNHNY and SVGAGI (reference sequence). CDR3 protein: CASRTSGSLEQFF. CDR3 nucleotides: TGTGCCAGCAGGACTAGCGGGTCCTTAGAGCAGTTCTTC.

There are a few counts of this clone. The chain has TRBV15 and TRBJ1-5; D gene unclear. CDR3 length equals 12 residues. Trimming pared 9 bases from V and 5 bases from J, leaving 11 bases between. Germline-derived CDR1 and CDR2 are LNHNV and YYDKDF (reference sequence). CDR3 bases: TGTGCCACTGGAGATTCGTATCAGCCCCAGCATTTT. Residues: CATGDSYQPQHF.

This rearrangement joins TRBV11-3 to TRBJ2-5, with a weak D call TRBD2 (5 bases). Germline-derived CDR1 and CDR2 are SGHNT and YENEEA. The CDR3 has 14 residues. Trimming removed 5 bases at V and 1 base at J, with 11 bases between. The CDR3 reads CASSRSRGQETQYF. The DNA for the CDR3 is TGTGCCAGCAGCCGTTCTCGGGGCCAAGAGACCCAGTACTTC.